One and the same sample provided the 2 T cell receptor beta chains below, sequenced in a study of identical twins. Using its own MiXCR run on the 5' RACE reads, TCRdb lists one record per CDR3 protein. The sample carries approximately 700,000 distinct CDR3 sequences, around 6.1% recorded once. Sequencing was performed on naive T cells sorted from blood. These receptors were taken from a man aged 18 to 35 in good health.

This clonotype was recorded at least ten times. The V call is TRBV6-4, the J call TRBJ2-3, with 13 bases that match TRBD2. Trimming cost V 4 bases and J 6 bases; bases outside gene matches: 4. The length of the CDR3 is 15 residues. Germline loops: CDR1 MRHNA, CDR2 SNTAGT. The CDR3, as DNA: TGTGCCAGCAGTGGGACTAGCGGGAGTCCCGATACGCAGTATTTT. This encodes CASSGTSGSPDTQYF.

This clonotype was recorded at least ten times. V and J are TRBV12-3 or TRBV12-4 and TRBJ2-3, with 8 bases aligning to TRBD1. V gave up 7 bases and J gave up 4 bases; unmatched junction bases: 7. This CDR3 has 14 amino acids. CDR3 in DNA: TGTGCCAGCACCCCAGGGGGCGCCGCAGATACGCAGTATTTT. Translating it yields CASTPGGAADTQYF.